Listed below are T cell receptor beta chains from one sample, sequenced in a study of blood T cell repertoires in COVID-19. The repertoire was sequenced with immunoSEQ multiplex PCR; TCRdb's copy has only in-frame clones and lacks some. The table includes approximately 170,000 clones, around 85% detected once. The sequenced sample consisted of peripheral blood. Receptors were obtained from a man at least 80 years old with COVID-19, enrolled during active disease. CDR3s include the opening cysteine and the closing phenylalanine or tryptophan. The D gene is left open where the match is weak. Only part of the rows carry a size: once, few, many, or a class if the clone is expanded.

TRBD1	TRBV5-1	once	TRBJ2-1	TGCGCCAGCAGCTTGGCGGCAGGGGGCCTTACACACAATGAGCAGTTCTTC	CASSLAAGGLTHNEQFF
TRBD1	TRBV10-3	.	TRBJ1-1	TGTGCCATCAGGGGGACAGCCAGCTTCACTGAAGCTTTCTTT	CAIRGTASFTEAFF
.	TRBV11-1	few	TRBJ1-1	TGTGCCAGCAGCCGGGACTTTCCGAACACTGAAGCTTTCTTT	CASSRDFPNTEAFF
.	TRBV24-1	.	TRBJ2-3	TGTGCCACCGAAGGCGAAGGAGTAGATACGCAGTATTTT	CATEGEGVDTQYF
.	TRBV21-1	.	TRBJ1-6	TGTGCCAGCAGCAGGGCAGAGTTTCTCCACTTT	CASSRAEFLHF
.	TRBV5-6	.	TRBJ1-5	TGTGCCAGCAGCTTGCGTAGCAATCAGCCCCAGCATTTT	CASSLRSNQPQHF
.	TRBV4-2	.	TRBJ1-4	TGTGCCAGCAGCCGCGGTCCGGGGACTAATGAAAAACTGTTTTTT	CASSRGPGTNEKLFF
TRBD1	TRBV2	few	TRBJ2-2	TGTGCCAGCAGTGAAGAGGGGGCGCAGAACACCGGGGAGCTGTTTTTT	CASSEEGAQNTGELFF
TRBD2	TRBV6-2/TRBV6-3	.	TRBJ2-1	TGTGCCAGCAGTTACTCGAGGACTAGCGGGGGCAATGAGCAGTTCTTC	CASSYSRTSGGNEQFF
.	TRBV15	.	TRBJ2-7	TGTGCCACCAGCCCGATCAGACAGAGCTACGAGCAGTACTTC	CATSPIRQSYEQYF
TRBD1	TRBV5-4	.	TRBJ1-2	TGTGCCAGCAGCCCAAGGACAGGGGAATATGGCTACACCTTC	CASSPRTGEYGYTF
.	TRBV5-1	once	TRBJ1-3	TGCGCCAGCATGGAGGGACCTGGAAACACCATATATTTT	CASMEGPGNTIYF
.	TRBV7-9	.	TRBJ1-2	TGTGCCAGCAGCCCTAACCCTCAGGGGACATATGGCTGCACCTTC	CASSPNPQGTYGCTF
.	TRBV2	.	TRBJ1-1	TGTGCCAGCAGTGGGGGGGGGACTGAAGCTTTCTTT	CASSGGGTEAFF
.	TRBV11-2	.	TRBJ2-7	TGTGCCAGCAGCTCCCTCTACGAGCAGTACTTC	CASSSLYEQYF
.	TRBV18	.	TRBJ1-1	TGTGCCAGCTCACCACGGGGGGACACTGAAGCTTTCTTT	CASSPRGDTEAFF
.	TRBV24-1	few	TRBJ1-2	TGTGCCACCAGTGATCTGGTATCCGGTGGCTACACCTTC	CATSDLVSGGYTF
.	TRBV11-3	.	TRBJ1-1	TGTGCCAGCAGAAAGACATACTACACTGAAGCTTTCTTT	CASRKTYYTEAFF
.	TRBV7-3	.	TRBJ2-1	TGTGCCAGCAGCTTCATAGGACAGCGCCTTGGCAATGAGCAGTTCTTC	CASSFIGQRLGNEQFF
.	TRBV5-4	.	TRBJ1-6	TGTGCCAGCAGCTTTGAAGACAGGAGCAATTCACCCCTCCACTTT	CASSFEDRSNSPLHF
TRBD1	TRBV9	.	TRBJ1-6	TGTGCCAGCAGCGGAGGACAGGGATATAATTCACCCCTCCACTTT	CASSGGQGYNSPLHF
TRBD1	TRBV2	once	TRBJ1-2	TGTGCCAGCACCCCAGGGACAGTCCCCAACTATGGCTACACCTTC	CASTPGTVPNYGYTF
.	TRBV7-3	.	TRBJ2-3	TGTGCCAGCAGCTCAGGGGCCAGGACAGATACGCAGTATTTT	CASSSGARTDTQYF
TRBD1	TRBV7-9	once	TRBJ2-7	TGTGCCAGCAGCTTCCAGGGGGCTGGCGAGCAGTACTTC	CASSFQGAGEQYF
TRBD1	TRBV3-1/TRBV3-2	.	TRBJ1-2	TGTGCCAGCAGCCCCGACAGGGTGAGGGGCTACACCTTC	CASSPDRVRGYTF
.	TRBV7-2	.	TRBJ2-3	TGTGCCAGCAGCCCTCAGGATACGCAGTATTTT	CASSPQDTQYF
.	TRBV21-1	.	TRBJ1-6	TGTGCCAGCAGCGGACCACAGGGGGCTGATTCACCCCTCCACTTT	CASSGPQGADSPLHF
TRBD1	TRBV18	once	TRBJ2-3	TGTGCCAGCTCACCACCTGGGACAGTCACAGATACGCAGTATTTT	CASSPPGTVTDTQYF
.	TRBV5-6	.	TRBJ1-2	TGTGCCAGCAGCTCTACGGACACTAACTATGGCTACACCTTC	CASSSTDTNYGYTF
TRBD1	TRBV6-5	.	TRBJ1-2	TGTGCCAGCACCCAAGGGGGCAGAGCAAACTATGGCTACACCTTC	CASTQGGRANYGYTF
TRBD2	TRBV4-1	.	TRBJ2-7	TGCGCCAGCAGCCCCTACCTAGCGGACCTCTACGAGCAGTACTTC	CASSPYLADLYEQYF
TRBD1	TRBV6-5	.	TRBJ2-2	TGTGCCAGCAGAGGACAGGGCGCCGGGGAGCTGTTTTTT	CASRGQGAGELFF
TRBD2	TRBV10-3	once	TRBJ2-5	TGTGCCATCAGTGGGCCCCTTGGGACTAGCGGGATCCAAGAGACCCAGTACTTC	CAISGPLGTSGIQETQYF
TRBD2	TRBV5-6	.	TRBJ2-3	TGTGCCAGCAGCTTGGTAACGGGGGGGCACGCAGATACGCAGTATTTT	CASSLVTGGHADTQYF
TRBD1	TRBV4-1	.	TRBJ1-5	TGCGCCAGCAGCCAAGTAGAGGGGGCGGGAAATCAGCCCCAGCATTTT	CASSQVEGAGNQPQHF
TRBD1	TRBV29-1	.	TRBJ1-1	TGCAGCGTTGTCGGACAGGGTGGGATCACTGAAGCTTTCTTT	CSVVGQGGITEAFF
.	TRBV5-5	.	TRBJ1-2	TGTGCCAGCAGCGCCGGGAATCTCTATGGCTACACCTTC	CASSAGNLYGYTF
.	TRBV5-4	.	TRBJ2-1	TGTGCCAGCAGCTCCCCGGGGGGCGCCTACAATGAGCAGTTCTTC	CASSSPGGAYNEQFF
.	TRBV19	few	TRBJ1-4	TGTGCCAGTAGCGACGGACAGAGGCGTGAAAAACTGTTTTTT	CASSDGQRREKLFF
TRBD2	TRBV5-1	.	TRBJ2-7	TGCGCCAGCAGCTTGTCTAGCGGGGCCTACGAGCAGTACTTC	CASSLSSGAYEQYF